Shown below are 13 T cell receptor beta chains from a single sample sequenced in a study of identical twins. In TCRdb, the 5' RACE reads were re-called with MiXCR into one record per CDR3 protein. There are hundreds of thousands of distinct CDR3 sequences in the sample; 24% occur only once, and 2.9% lies in the top ten. A further study also used this sample, focusing on T cells expressing NK-cell markers.

Sequenced input: CD4+ T cells sorted from blood. All receptors come from a woman aged 18-30 years in good health.

V usage is TRBV7-2 and J usage is TRBJ2-7; 13 bases line up with TRBD2. Germline V gene data show CDR1 as SGHTA and CDR2 as FQGNSA. This CDR3 is 15 amino acids long. With 5 bases clipped from V and 2 bases from J, the junction kept 3 bases outside the gene matches. CDR3 bases: TGTGCCAGCAGCCGAACTAGCGGGAGGGCCTACGAGCAGTACTTC. Protein: CASSRTSGRAYEQYF.

This clonotype occurred a few times. This chain connects TRBV2 to TRBJ1-5; no firm D call. The ends were cut back, 5 bases at V and 12 bases at J, with 17 bases in the middle. Germline CDR1 reads SNHLY; CDR2 reads FYNNEI. This CDR3 is 13 amino acids long. CDR3 protein: CASSQGSGMLQHF. The CDR3, as DNA: TGTGCCAGCAGTCAAGGGTCGGGAATGCTCCAGCATTTT.

This clonotype has more than one count but fewer than ten. The chain combines TRBV15 with TRBJ1-2; tentative D call: TRBD1 (6 bases). In germline, CDR1 is LNHNV, CDR2 YYDKDF (reference sequence). Deletions cut 8 bases from V and 8 bases from J, with 15 bases between. The CDR3 length is 12 residues. In DNA form, the CDR3 reads TGTGCCACCGGTACAGGGAGTGGCGGCTACACCTTC. Protein: CATGTGSGGYTF.

This clonotype turned up a few times. The V gene is TRBV12-3 or TRBV12-4, the J gene TRBJ2-5; D is ambiguous. This CDR3 contains 15 residues. Trimming cost V 0 bases and J 3 bases, with 11 bases left between them. The CDR3 sequence is CASSLAGWAKETQYF. The CDR3 DNA sequence: TGTGCCAGCAGTTTAGCGGGCTGGGCGAAAGAGACCCAGTACTTC.

This clonotype is medium-sized within its sample. The chain links TRBV5-1 to TRBJ1-2; D is perhaps TRBD1 (5 bases). The germline CDR1 and CDR2 sequences are SGHRS and YFSETQ. This CDR3 is built from 13 residues. V was clipped by 3 bases and J by 5 bases, with 11 bases between them. The DNA of the CDR3 is TGCGCCAGCAGCTCCGGGACTGATTATGGCTACACCTTC. This encodes CASSSGTDYGYTF.

The V call is TRBV4-2, the J call TRBJ2-7; D gene ambiguous. Germline assignment: CDR1 LGHNA and CDR2 YNFKEQ. V lost 1 base and J 1 base, leaving 8 bases between the germline ends. The CDR3 consists of 14 residues. The CDR3 loop reads CASSQVFGSYEQYF. The CDR3 bases are TGTGCCAGCAGCCAAGTTTTCGGATCCTACGAGCAGTACTTC.

The genes are TRBV7-9 and TRBJ2-7, with TRBD2 matching over 9 bases. The CDR3 contains 14 residues. CDR1 and CDR2 from the germline V gene are SEHNR and FQNEAQ (reference sequence). After removal of 1 base from V and 6 bases from J, the junction contained 4 bases not matched to a gene. Here the CDR3 DNA reads TGTGCCAGCAGCTTAGGTAGCGGGAGAGGCGAGCAGTACTTC. Amino acids: CASSLGSGRGEQYF.

This clonotype was detected a few times. The chain recombines TRBV7-9 with TRBJ2-5; 8 bases match TRBD1. CDR1 and CDR2 from the germline V gene are SEHNR and FQNEAQ (reference sequence). Trimming at V came to 5 bases and at J to 5 bases, leaving 10 bases not matched to a gene. The CDR3 totals 15 residues. The CDR3 sequence: CASSASTGGRETQYF. The CDR3 nucleotides are TGTGCCAGCAGCGCAAGCACAGGGGGTCGGGAGACCCAGTACTTC.

This sequence joins TRBV3-1 and TRBJ2-5; 8 bases match TRBD2. V was pared by 4 bases and J by 5 bases, with 6 bases of the junction left unmatched. Germline loops: CDR1 LGHDT, CDR2 YNNKEL (reference sequence). The CDR3 consists of 14 residues. CDR3 sequence: CASSPSGGWETQYF. In DNA, the CDR3 is TGTGCCAGCAGCCCCAGCGGGGGTTGGGAGACCCAGTACTTC.

The chain carries TRBV20-1 and TRBJ2-1; 9 bases are a match to TRBD2. Losses at the gene ends were 3 bases for V and 1 base for J; bases not matched to a gene: 7. The CDR3 is made up of 16 amino acids. Germline values: CDR1 DFQATT, CDR2 SNEGSKA (reference sequence). The CDR3 loop reads CSASGRGGKSYNEQFF. The CDR3 nucleotides are TGCAGTGCTAGCGGGCGGGGGGGCAAATCCTACAATGAGCAGTTCTTC.

This clonotype was observed a few times. The chain couples TRBV7-3 to TRBJ2-7; 7 positions match TRBD2. The CDR3 covers 16 residues. V dropped 0 bases and J dropped 0; count of bases not matched to a gene: 5. From germline, CDR1 is SGHTA and CDR2 FQGTGA. The CDR3 region is CASSLTGGASSYEQYF. The CDR3 DNA reads TGTGCCAGCAGCTTAACGGGAGGGGCGAGCTCCTACGAGCAGTACTTC.

This clonotype was found a few times. The CDR3 region is CSAFFSGTGEENEQFF. The CDR3 DNA reads TGCAGTGCTTTTTTTTCCGGGACAGGGGAGGAAAATGAGCAGTTCTTC. The gene calls are TRBV20-1 and TRBJ2-1; 10 bases align to TRBD1. In germline, CDR1 is DFQATT, CDR2 SNEGSKA (reference sequence). The CDR3 is 16 residues long. After removal of 5 bases from V and 7 bases from J, the junction contained 14 bases not matched to a gene.

This clonotype was observed a few times. The V and J genes are TRBV6-1 and TRBJ1-5; TRBD1 might be the D (5 bases). The CDR3 is 15 residues long. V was pared by 6 bases and J by 2 bases, with 14 bases between. The germline V gene has CDR1 MNHNS and CDR2 SASEGT. In DNA, the CDR3 is TGTGCCAGCAGAGGAAGGGGCTCGGGCAATCAGCCCCAGCATTTT. It is translated as CASRGRGSGNQPQHF.